The 22 T cell receptor beta chains below come from one sample, sequenced in a study of T cells after yellow fever vaccination. TCRdb recomputed calls from the 5' RACE reads with MiXCR, one row per CDR3 protein. The sample lists 300,000 to 350,000 distinct CDR3 sequences; roughly 4.3% were seen once. The specimen was PBMCs, collected 5 days after the yellow fever booster vaccination. The receptors stem from a man between 18 and 35 years old who received the YFV17D yellow fever vaccine.

The gene calls are TRBV27 and TRBJ2-5; D call uncertain. CDR3 length: 14 residues. V lost 3 bases to trimming and J lost 2 bases, with 10 bases between them. Germline V gives CDR1 MNHEY, CDR2 SMNVEV (reference sequence). The chain's CDR3 is CASSLRRVQETQYF. The DNA for the CDR3 is TGTGCCAGCAGTTTGAGACGGGTTCAAGAGACCCAGTACTTC.

This clonotype has only a few counts. The genes are TRBV9 and TRBJ2-7; weak D call: TRBD2 (6 bases). The V gene's germline CDR1 is SGDLS and CDR2 YYNGEE. The V gene lost 0 bases and the J gene lost 3 bases, with 13 bases spanning the gap. CDR3 size: 15 residues. In DNA, the CDR3 is TGTGCCAGCAGCGTAGATGGGGGGTCTAACTACGAGCAGTACTTC. Encoded protein: CASSVDGGSNYEQYF.

Ten or more counts support this clonotype. V usage is TRBV5-1 and J usage is TRBJ1-1, with 10 bases that match TRBD1. CDR3 size: 14 residues. V shed 5 bases and J 5 bases; nucleotides not matched to a gene: 6. Germline V gives CDR1 SGHRS, CDR2 YFSETQ. CDR3: CASRADRGLTEAFF. CDR3 sequence (DNA): TGCGCCAGCAGAGCTGACAGGGGGCTAACTGAAGCTTTCTTT.

This clonotype was observed a handful of times. The CDR3 reads CSADGSGGFSTWAETQYF. CDR3 DNA: TGCAGTGCTGATGGTAGCGGGGGGTTCTCAACTTGGGCGGAGACCCAGTACTTC. V and J are TRBV20-1 and TRBJ2-5; 10 bases match TRBD2. Trimming removed 5 bases from V and 5 bases from J; junction bases left unmatched: 20. This CDR3 comprises 18 residues. Germline V gene sequence: CDR1 DFQATT, CDR2 SNEGSKA (reference sequence).

Many counts were recorded for this clonotype. CDR3 bases: TGTGCCAGCACCCCCAACACCCAGGGATACACTGAAGCTTTCTTT. This codes for CASTPNTQGYTEAFF. V gene TRBV6-2 or TRBV6-3 combines with J gene TRBJ1-1; possible D gene TRBD1, 5 bases. The ends were cut back, 7 bases at V and 3 bases at J, with 18 bases in the middle. The germline gives CDR1 MNHEY, CDR2 SVGEGT. The CDR3 is 15 residues long.

CDR3 bases: TGTGCCAGCAGCCCTAATCAGGGGGCAGACACCGGGGAGCTGTTTTTT. Its translation is CASSPNQGADTGELFF. The V and J genes are TRBV5-4 and TRBJ2-2; 8 bases match TRBD1. Germline V gene lookup returns CDR1 SGHNT and CDR2 YYREEE (reference sequence). The V and J ends lost 4 bases and 3 bases, in that order; junction bases with no gene match: 8. The CDR3 sequence is 16 residues long.

The table lists this clonotype with a few counts. The chain carries TRBV28 and TRBJ2-2; possible D gene TRBD2, 6 bases. Trimming took off 4 bases at V and 3 bases at J, with 9 bases between the two ends. CDR1 is MDHEN, CDR2 SYDVKM, per germline. The CDR3 extends over 14 amino acids. In nucleotides, the CDR3 is TGTGCCAGCAGTTCCTCGGGAGACACCGGGGAGCTGTTTTTT. This gives the protein CASSSSGDTGELFF.

This clonotype turned up a few times. This rearrangement joins TRBV7-2 to TRBJ2-7; 11 bases fit TRBD1. This CDR3 has 15 residues. Looked up from germline, CDR1 is SGHTA and CDR2 is FQGNSA. After removal of 3 bases from V and 0 bases from J, the junction contained 1 base not matched to a gene. The CDR3 spells CASSFGQGASYEQYF. The CDR3 nucleotides are TGTGCCAGCAGCTTCGGACAGGGGGCCTCCTACGAGCAGTACTTC. The complete variable domain, with remaining parts taken from reference TRBV7-2 and TRBJ2-7, reads GAGVSQSPSNKVTEKGKDVELRCDPISGHTALYWYRQSLGQGLEFLIYFQGNSAPDKSGLPSDRFSAERTGGSVSTLTIQRTQQEDSAVYLCASSFGQGASYEQYFGPGTRLTVT.

The chain recombines TRBV14 with TRBJ2-1; 7 bases match TRBD1. This CDR3 has 14 amino acids. V was pared by 4 bases and J by 14 bases, with 14 bases of the junction left unmatched. Germline V lookup: CDR1 SGHDN, CDR2 FVKESK. The CDR3 loop reads CASSLKLQGVVKFF. DNA for the CDR3: TGTGCCAGCAGCCTTAAACTTCAGGGGGTCGTCAAGTTCTTC.

This clonotype was counted at least ten times. The chain recombines TRBV6-6 with TRBJ1-2, with 8 nucleotides matching TRBD1. Germline assignment: CDR1 MNHNY and CDR2 SVGAGI (reference sequence). Trimming removed 6 bases from V and 7 bases from J; junction bases left unmatched: 10. CDR3 length: 14 amino acids. The CDR3, as DNA: TGTGCCAGCAGCCTCCGGACAGGGAGGGGTGGCTACACCTTC. Protein product: CASSLRTGRGGYTF.

This clonotype was seen only a few times. V gene TRBV20-1 combines with J gene TRBJ1-5; D may be TRBD1 (5 bases). The germline CDR1 and CDR2 sequences are DFQATT and SNEGSKA (reference sequence). CDR3 length: 13 amino acids. V lost 6 bases and J lost 9, with 18 bases in between. The CDR3 region has the DNA TGCAGTGCCATAGACTCAGGGAAGAGGCCCCAGCATTTT. Protein: CSAIDSGKRPQHF.

This clonotype came up a few times. The chain uses TRBV10-3 and TRBJ2-4, with D possibly being TRBD1 or TRBD2 (6 bases each). The V gene lost 3 bases and the J gene lost 0 bases, with 24 bases spanning the gap. This CDR3 is 20 amino acids long. In germline, CDR1 is ENHRY, CDR2 SYGVKD. The CDR3 here is CAISDRYDRTNREAKNIQYF. Here the CDR3 DNA reads TGTGCCATCAGTGATCGCTACGACCGGACTAACAGGGAAGCCAAAAACATTCAGTACTTC.

In this sample, this clonotype turned up a few times. The chain recombines TRBV4-1 with TRBJ1-2, with a tentative D call TRBD1 (6 bases). Germline V gene data show CDR1 as MGHRA and CDR2 as YSYEKL. V gave up 4 bases and J gave up 0 bases, with 9 bases separating them. The CDR3 has 14 residues. CDR3 region: CASSPRDTNYGYTF. The CDR3, as DNA: TGCGCCAGCAGCCCCCGGGACACTAACTATGGCTACACCTTC.

Ten or more counts support this clonotype. This chain joins TRBV28 and TRBJ2-1, with TRBD2 identical over 9 bases. Trimming took 6 bases from V and 8 from J; bases not matched to a gene: 17. This CDR3 spans 17 amino acids. The V gene's germline CDR1 is MDHEN and CDR2 SYDVKM. CDR3 sequence reads: CASSPPGLAIFSDEQFF. In DNA form, the CDR3 reads TGTGCCAGCAGCCCTCCGGGACTAGCTATATTTTCGGATGAGCAGTTCTTC. Based on the CDR3 plus reference TRBV28 and TRBJ2-1, the full variable domain is DVKVTQSSRYLVKRTGEKVFLECVQDMDHENMFWYRQDPGLGLRLIYFSYDVKMKEKGDIPEGYSVSREKKERFSLILESASTNQTSMYLCASSPPGLAIFSDEQFFGPGTRLTVL.

This clonotype turned up a few times. The rearrangement joins TRBV6-1 to TRBJ2-3; possible D gene TRBD1, 6 bases. Germline V lookup: CDR1 MNHNS, CDR2 SASEGT. Trimming took off 6 bases at V and 4 bases at J, with 14 bases between the two ends. This CDR3 comprises 14 residues. CDR3 in amino acids: CASRDIGGADTQYF. The CDR3 bases are TGTGCCAGCAGAGACATAGGGGGAGCAGATACGCAGTATTTT.

The chain carries TRBV29-1 and TRBJ1-2; TRBD1 agrees at 7 bases. Germline V CDR1 and CDR2: SQVTM, ANQGSEA. Losses at the gene ends were 6 bases for V and 5 bases for J; bases not matched to a gene: 15. This CDR3 comprises 15 residues. In nucleotides, the CDR3 is TGCAGCGTCCCCAGGACAGGCCCACCTCAATATGGCTACACCTTC. Protein: CSVPRTGPPQYGYTF.

This clonotype showed up just a few times. The chain links TRBV6-2 or TRBV6-3 to TRBJ2-6; D is unresolved. Germline CDR1 MNHEY, CDR2 SVGEGT. The CDR3 has 17 amino acids. Trimming cost V 11 bases and J 0 bases, with 20 bases left between them. The CDR3 here is CAHSRGQASSGANVLTF. The CDR3 DNA sequence: TGTGCCCACAGCCGTGGTCAGGCGTCCTCTGGGGCCAACGTCCTGACTTTC.

The J gene is TRBJ1-4, the V gene TRBV4-1; TRBD1 aligns across 7 bases. CDR1 and CDR2 (germline): MGHRA, YSYEKL. The CDR3 extends over 16 amino acids. The junction had 4 bases not matched to a gene; V was cut back by 1 base and J by 2 bases. In nucleotides, the CDR3 is TGCGCCAGCAGCCAAGGCGACAGGGTGACTAATGAAAAACTGTTTTTT. Encoded protein: CASSQGDRVTNEKLFF.

In this sample, this clonotype turned up many times. The chain is built from TRBV18 and TRBJ1-2; D unresolved. Germline loops: CDR1 KGHSH, CDR2 LQKENI. Trimming left V 2 bases short and J 6 bases short, with 10 bases between. The CDR3 has 13 residues. CDR3: CASSPEVLNGYTF. DNA for the CDR3: TGTGCCAGCTCACCAGAGGTCCTGAATGGCTACACCTTC.

This clonotype was counted a few times. The chain combines TRBV7-2 with TRBJ1-2; unclear D gene. The germline V gene has CDR1 SGHTA and CDR2 FQGNSA. Trimming left V 4 bases short and J 0 bases short, with 9 bases between. This CDR3 spans 14 amino acids. CDR3 protein: CASSWPWANYGYTF. In DNA, the CDR3 is TGTGCCAGCAGCTGGCCCTGGGCTAACTATGGCTACACCTTC.

This clonotype showed up many times. V is TRBV4-3 and J is TRBJ1-2, with D possibly TRBD1 on 6 matching bases. The germline gives CDR1 LGHNA, CDR2 YSLEER. The CDR3 has 15 amino acids. V was trimmed by 0 bases and J by 2 bases, leaving 10 bases between them. In DNA form, the CDR3 reads TGCGCCAGCAGCCAAGAGCCCGGGGGCAACTATGGCTACACCTTC. It encodes CASSQEPGGNYGYTF.

This clonotype was observed a few times. The chain employs TRBV10-3 and TRBJ2-6; TRBD2 aligns across 16 bases. The CDR3 extends over 22 amino acids. Germline V lookup: CDR1 ENHRY, CDR2 SYGVKD. Trimming took 4 bases from V and 2 from J; bases not matched to a gene: 14. In DNA, the CDR3 is TGTGCCATCAGTGGGCGTGGGACTAGCGGGGGGGACCTTCCAGCTGGGGCCAACGTCCTGACTTTC. Encoded protein: CAISGRGTSGGDLPAGANVLTF.